These T cell receptor beta chains were read from a single sample in a study of CD8+CD57+ T cells in acquired aplastic anemia. A single record per CDR3 protein comes from TCRdb applying MiXCR to the reads. The table includes approximately 170,000 distinct CDR3 sequences, around 59% detected once. The sequenced sample was sorted CD4+, CD8+, or CD8+CD57+ T cells (not recorded which) from PBMCs. Every receptor here comes from a human donor in good health, serving as a control. Each CDR3 is given with its conserved first and last residue. The D gene is left open where the match is weak. Size tells how often a clone was seen (once, few, many) or the class of an expanded clone, and some rows leave it out.

D	size	V	J	DNA	CDR3
-	-	TRBV7-9	TRBJ1-1	TGTGCCAGCAGCTTTGCATCTATGGGGGTAGCTTTCTTT	CASSFASMGVAFF
-	-	TRBV7-2	TRBJ1-1	TGTGCCAGCAGTTTATTGAGGGGACAGAACACTGAAGCTTTCTTT	CASSLLRGQNTEAFF
TRBD1	many	TRBV7-3	TRBJ2-1	TGTGCCAGCAGCCCAGGGACAGGGATTGGGTACAATGAGCAGTTCTTC	CASSPGTGIGYNEQFF
TRBD1	-	TRBV29-1	TRBJ2-2	TGCAGCGGGGGACAGGGTCGTGTCACCGGGGAGCTGTTTTTT	CSGGQGRVTGELFF
TRBD1	-	TRBV28	TRBJ1-2	TGTGCCAGCAGACAGGGGGCTAACTATGGCTACACCTTC	CASRQGANYGYTF
-	many	TRBV7-3	TRBJ1-1	TGTGCCAGCAGCTTAACCCACCCGGTGGAAGCTTTCTTT	CASSLTHPVEAFF
-	-	TRBV4-1	TRBJ2-7	TGCGCCAGCGGCATCGGGCGGACCTACGAGCAGTACTTC	CASGIGRTYEQYF
TRBD1	-	TRBV9	TRBJ2-7	TGTGCCAGCAGCTTATGGGCTTCGGACAGGAGAGGCTCCTACGAGCAGTACTTC	CASSLWASDRRGSYEQYF
-	-	TRBV24-1	TRBJ1-2	TGTGCCACCAGTGATTTGCAGGAGGGTGGCTACACCTTC	CATSDLQEGGYTF
TRBD1	many	TRBV9	TRBJ1-4	TGTGCCAGCAGCCTAGGACAGGGAACGCCTTTCAATGAAAAACTGTTTTTT	CASSLGQGTPFNEKLFF
-	once	TRBV7-3	TRBJ2-2	TGTGCCAGCAGTCAGCGGGTTTCCGGGGAGCTGTTTTTT	CASSQRVSGELFF
TRBD2	-	TRBV20-1	TRBJ2-5	TGCAGTGGGCAGCGGGGGGGGCAAGAGACCCAGTACTTC	CSGQRGGQETQYF
TRBD2	many	TRBV19	TRBJ2-1	TGTGCCAGTAGTCTCGGACTAGCGGGGGTTCTCTACAATGAGCAGTTCTTC	CASSLGLAGVLYNEQFF
TRBD1	-	TRBV29-1	TRBJ2-7	TGCAGCGGATCCGGGACAGGGGTCTCCTACGAGCAGTACTTC	CSGSGTGVSYEQYF
-	many	TRBV7-8	TRBJ2-5	TGTGCCAGCAGCTCAGAACAGGGCTCCCAAGAGACCCAGTACTTC	CASSSEQGSQETQYF
-	many	TRBV6-5	TRBJ2-2	TGTGCCAGCAGTTACAGGGACACCGGGGAGCTGTTTTTT	CASSYRDTGELFF
-	-	TRBV18	TRBJ2-3	TGTGCCAGCTCACCAAGGAACACAGATACGCAGTATTTT	CASSPRNTDTQYF
-	many	TRBV4-3	TRBJ1-2	TGCGCCAGCAGCCAAGTCAGTCGGTTCGACTATGGCTACACCTTC	CASSQVSRFDYGYTF
-	many	TRBV7-8	TRBJ2-1	TGTGCCAGCAGCCCAGTCACTAGAAACAATGAGCAGTTCTTC	CASSPVTRNNEQFF
-	-	TRBV20-1	TRBJ1-2	TGCAGTGCTAGAGTCCCAGTTCGGGGGGGCTACACCTTC	CSARVPVRGGYTF
-	-	TRBV7-2	TRBJ2-7	TGTGCCAGCAGCTTAGGGCGGTACTACGAGCAGTACTTC	CASSLGRYYEQYF
-	-	TRBV19	TRBJ1-5	TGTGCCAGTAGACAACGGGGGGGCAATCAGCCCCAGCATTTT	CASRQRGGNQPQHF
TRBD1	many	TRBV27	TRBJ2-7	TGTGCCAGCAGTCCCTGGGACAGCCCGGGCGAGCAGTACTTC	CASSPWDSPGEQYF
TRBD1	-	TRBV7-2	TRBJ2-7	TGTGCCAGCAGCCCAGACAGGGGGCGCGGGGACTACGAGCAGTACTTC	CASSPDRGRGDYEQYF
-	-	TRBV29-1	TRBJ2-3	TGCAGCGTTGGGGGGTTTACAGATACGCAGTATTTT	CSVGGFTDTQYF
-	many	TRBV9	TRBJ1-3	TGTGCCAGCAGCGTAGCCGGACAGTACTCTGGAAACACCATATATTTT	CASSVAGQYSGNTIYF
TRBD1	many	TRBV7-8	TRBJ1-2	TGTGCCAGCAGCGCAGCGATGATACGGACAGGGAGAACAGTAGACTATGGCTACACCTTC	CASSAAMIRTGRTVDYGYTF